This TCR beta chain stems from a study of early T cells in non-severe SARS-CoV-2 infection. Study-wide findings and caveats: Private and CD4 specificities were missed by VDJdb matching, which favored anti-spike CD8 responses.

Molecules of cDNA were individually given unique molecular identifiers that were attached to them. MiXCR was run by TCRdb on the 5' RACE reads, yielding one entry per CDR3 protein. The data contain about 80,000 distinct CDR3 sequences, around 12% of them singletons. Germline CDR1 KGHSH, CDR2 LQKENI. V dropped 8 bases and J dropped 3; count of bases not matched to a gene: 13. This CDR3 contains 18 residues. Concerning this clonotype itself: Its cognate antigen is unknown.

This TCR derives from an adult who was a healthcare worker with PCR-confirmed SARS-CoV-2 infection or an uninfected control (not recorded which). The donor label of this sample is uncertain. Sequenced material: whole blood, taken at baseline. V and J are TRBV18 and TRBJ2-3; TRBD2 matches at 14 bases. This CDR3 is CASRGLAGVVPTTDTQYF. DNA for the CDR3: TGTGCCAGCCGGGGACTAGCGGGAGTCGTTCCAACAACAGATACGCAGTATTTT.